The 17 T cell receptor beta chains below all came from one sample that was sequenced in a study of CD8 T cells in ankylosing spondylitis. TCRdb reanalysed the 5' RACE reads using MiXCR and keeps one entry per CDR3 protein. The table has fewer than 250,000 distinct CDR3 sequences, roughly 25% seen once. The source material was blood, either unsorted or a sorted T cell fraction (not recorded which). The receptors derive from a male donor with ankylosing spondylitis or in good health (not recorded which).

Many counts were recorded for this clonotype. CDR3 residues: CASSLAPAPGELFF. In DNA, the CDR3 is TGCGCCAGCAGCTTGGCGCCGGCCCCCGGGGAGCTGTTTTTT. The chain uses TRBV5-1 and TRBJ2-2; D not certain. There are 14 residues in the CDR3. Germline V CDR1 and CDR2: SGHRS, YFSETQ. The V end was cut by 0 bases, the J end by 6 bases, with 9 bases between.

This clonotype was observed at least ten times. The V and J genes are TRBV20-1 and TRBJ2-7; unclear D gene. Germline CDR1 is DFQATT and CDR2 is SNEGSKA (reference sequence). The CDR3 consists of 14 residues. Between the trimmed V and J ends, which lost 2 bases and 1 base, there was a span of 12 bases. The CDR3, as DNA: TGCAGTGCTAGATTCGCCTCCTCATCCTACGAGCAGTACTTC. Protein product: CSARFASSSYEQYF.

The CDR3 here is CSVGGLAGGTVLEQYF. In DNA, the CDR3 is TGCAGCGTTGGAGGACTAGCGGGAGGGACCGTGCTCGAGCAGTACTTC. The V gene is TRBV29-1, the J gene TRBJ2-7, with 15 positions matching TRBD2. CDR1 SQVTM and CDR2 ANQGSEA come from the germline V gene. V lost 4 bases to trimming and J lost 6 bases; unmatched junction nucleotides: 10. This CDR3 has 16 residues.

This clonotype has at least ten counts. CDR3 in amino acids: CSVVGTSYEQYF. The CDR3 bases are TGCAGCGTTGTGGGAACCTCCTACGAGCAGTACTTC. This rearrangement joins TRBV29-1 to TRBJ2-7; D is uncertain. Germline V gives CDR1 SQVTM, CDR2 ANQGSEA. CDR3 length: 12 residues. The V end was cut by 4 bases, the J end by 0 bases, with 7 bases between.

J is TRBJ2-3 and V is TRBV20-1; 13 nucleotides line up with TRBD2. Trimming removed 6 bases from V and 5 bases from J; junction bases left unmatched: 5. Looked up from germline, CDR1 is DFQATT and CDR2 is SNEGSKA (reference sequence). CDR3 length: 14 residues. The CDR3 DNA sequence: TGCAGTGCCAAGGGACTAGCGGGACAAGATACGCAGTATTTT. This gives the protein CSAKGLAGQDTQYF.

This clonotype came up many times. The chain couples TRBV9 to TRBJ2-3; 8 bases are shared with TRBD2. CDR3 size: 16 residues. Germline V gives CDR1 SGDLS, CDR2 YYNGEE. The J segment lost 6 bases and the V segment lost 3 bases, leaving 12 bases of the junction unmatched. The CDR3 region is CASSENSGMSKDTQYF. The CDR3, as DNA: TGTGCCAGCAGCGAAAATAGCGGGATGAGCAAGGATACGCAGTATTTT.

The CDR3 loop reads CASSLVWDRPWHNEQFF. CDR3 bases: TGTGCCAGCAGCTTAGTATGGGATCGACCCTGGCACAATGAGCAGTTCTTC. This chain links TRBV7-2 with TRBJ2-1; no definite D call. Looked up from germline, CDR1 is SGHTA and CDR2 is FQGNSA. The CDR3 runs 17 residues. V lost 1 base and J 5 bases, leaving 18 bases between the germline ends.

This clonotype was recorded many times. This sequence joins TRBV10-3 and TRBJ2-7; no reliable D call. Trimming removed 4 bases from V and 3 bases from J, with 10 bases in between. The germline V gene has CDR1 ENHRY and CDR2 SYGVKD. This CDR3 region has 13 residues. Here the CDR3 reads CAISAWSGYEQYF. The DNA for the CDR3 is TGTGCCATCAGTGCGTGGTCGGGCTACGAGCAGTACTTC.

This clonotype was picked up many times. The CDR3 coding sequence is TGCGCCAGCAGCCCAACGAGACAGGGGAGCGAGCAGTACTTC. Encoded protein: CASSPTRQGSEQYF. V usage is TRBV5-1 and J usage is TRBJ2-7; 8 positions match TRBD1. This CDR3 is 14 amino acids long. CDR1 and CDR2 (germline): SGHRS, YFSETQ. J gave up 6 bases and V 4 bases, and 9 bases lay outside the gene matches.

This clonotype appeared many times. The genes are TRBV12-3 or TRBV12-4 and TRBJ2-7; D not resolved. This CDR3 region has 12 residues. Trimming removed 2 bases at V and 7 bases at J, with 9 bases between. The CDR3 region has the DNA TGTGCCAGCAGTTTATGGGGTCGTGAGCAGTACTTC. It yields the protein CASSLWGREQYF.

The chain uses TRBV20-1 and TRBJ2-7; D call uncertain. The CDR3 spans 13 residues. With 3 bases removed from V and 8 bases from J, the gap between germline ends came to 17 bases. Germline CDR1 DFQATT, CDR2 SNEGSKA (reference sequence). The CDR3 here is CSASSDPGRKQYF. CDR3 nucleotide sequence: TGCAGTGCTAGCTCCGACCCCGGACGGAAGCAGTACTTC.

In its sample, this clonotype was seen a few times. The chain couples TRBV29-1 to TRBJ2-7; D possibly corresponds to TRBD2 (5 bases). The CDR3 spans 14 residues. The V gene's germline CDR1 is SQVTM and CDR2 ANQGSEA. With 0 bases removed from V and 7 bases from J, the gap between germline ends came to 16 bases. The CDR3 spells CSVEDQAGKREQYF. CDR3 DNA sequence: TGCAGCGTTGAAGACCAGGCCGGGAAACGGGAGCAGTACTTC.

This clonotype was observed once. V usage is TRBV15 and J usage is TRBJ2-1, with D perhaps TRBD2 (7 bases). CDR1 and CDR2 from the germline V gene are LNHNV and YYDKDF (reference sequence). This CDR3 region has 18 residues. V gave up 3 bases and J gave up 2 bases, with 20 bases separating them. The CDR3 sequence is CATSRRGGGTGTYNEQFF. The CDR3 DNA sequence: TGTGCCACCAGCAGGAGAGGGGGGGGGACTGGTACCTACAATGAGCAGTTCTTC.

This chain joins TRBV29-1 and TRBJ2-7; D is possibly TRBD2 (5 bases). The CDR3 contains 11 residues. V was cut by 7 bases and J by 5 bases, with 12 bases left in between. Germline CDR1 SQVTM, CDR2 ANQGSEA. In DNA form, the CDR3 reads TGCAGCGCCGAGGGTGAAAACGAGCAGTACTTC. Amino acids: CSAEGENEQYF.

There are many counts of this clonotype. The rearrangement joins TRBV7-8 to TRBJ2-7; 7 nucleotides match TRBD2. CDR3 length equals 15 residues. V gave up 3 bases and J gave up 0 bases; unmatched junction bases: 5. CDR1 is SGHVS and CDR2 is FQNEAQ in the germline V gene. CDR3 sequence reads: CASSFGLDASYEQYF. The CDR3 DNA sequence: TGTGCCAGCAGCTTTGGACTAGATGCCTCCTACGAGCAGTACTTC.

This clonotype was detected a few times. In DNA, the CDR3 is TGCAGTGCTCCCCGGACGGGGCGCTACGGCAATGAGCAGTTCTTC. This codes for CSAPRTGRYGNEQFF. The chain has TRBV20-1 and TRBJ2-1; D is possibly TRBD1 or TRBD2 (5 bases each). Germline V gene data show CDR1 as DFQATT and CDR2 as SNEGSKA (reference sequence). CDR3 size: 15 residues. Trimming took off 5 bases at V and 6 bases at J, with 20 bases between the two ends.

The V call is TRBV12-3 or TRBV12-4, the J call TRBJ2-1; TRBD2 is a possible D gene (5 bases). CDR3 length: 15 amino acids. V was clipped by 6 bases and J by 7 bases, with 19 bases between them. The CDR3 reads CASSRYGGGRNEQFF. CDR3 nucleotide sequence: TGTGCCAGCAGCCGATATGGCGGCGGGCGAAATGAGCAGTTCTTC.